Sequencing of this T cell receptor (beta chain) was carried out in a study of cytomegalovirus exposure and HLA in healthy donors. Points from the study as a whole: A few chains tied to CMV proved CMV antigen-specific in vitro. Rare sequences made up most TCRs, while some public TCRs were found in many donors. There were 150 to 200 TCR beta chains listed as cytomegalovirus-associated.

The V end was cut by 1 base, the J end by 4 bases, with 20 bases between. The CDR3 has 18 amino acids. Germline-derived CDR1 and CDR2 are SEHNR and FQNEAQ (reference sequence). Concerning this clone: Its specificity is unknown.

The table came from immunoSEQ multiplex PCR; TCRdb's copy has only in-frame clones and leaves some out. The data hold 110,000 to 150,000 clones, with about 94% observed a single time. The TCR comes from a man aged 18 to 35 in good health and CMV-seropositive. V usage is TRBV7-9 and J usage is TRBJ2-1, with D maybe TRBD2 (7 bases). Sequencing was done on a sample of PBMCs. As DNA, the CDR3 is TGTGCCAGCAGCTTAGTAGGGGACATAGCTAGCGGTTACAATGAGCAGTTCTTC. Translation: CASSLVGDIASGYNEQFF.